This T cell receptor beta chain is from a study of neurological immune-mediated disorders. Notes on the study in general: The multiple sclerosis repertoire cluster had no association with any clinical or MRI feature.

This clonotype came up many times. What it recognizes is unknown. One entry per CDR3 protein, called by TCRdb with MiXCR from the 5' RACE reads. This repertoire shows 65,000 to 75,000 distinct CDR3 sequences, 4.5% to 5.5% found once; its top ten account for around 2.2%. Germline V gene sequence: CDR1 SGHTA, CDR2 FQGNSA. V shed 0 bases and J shed 8 bases, with 14 bases lying between them. The CDR3 is 15 amino acids. Sequencing input: PBMCs. The rearrangement links TRBV7-2 to TRBJ1-5; perhaps TRBD1 as D (5 bases). The receptor was derived from a woman between 65 and 79 years old with multiple sclerosis. The CDR3, as DNA: TGTGCCAGCAGCTTAGCGCTAATCCAGGGAGAGCCCCAGCATTTT. It codes for CASSLALIQGEPQHF.